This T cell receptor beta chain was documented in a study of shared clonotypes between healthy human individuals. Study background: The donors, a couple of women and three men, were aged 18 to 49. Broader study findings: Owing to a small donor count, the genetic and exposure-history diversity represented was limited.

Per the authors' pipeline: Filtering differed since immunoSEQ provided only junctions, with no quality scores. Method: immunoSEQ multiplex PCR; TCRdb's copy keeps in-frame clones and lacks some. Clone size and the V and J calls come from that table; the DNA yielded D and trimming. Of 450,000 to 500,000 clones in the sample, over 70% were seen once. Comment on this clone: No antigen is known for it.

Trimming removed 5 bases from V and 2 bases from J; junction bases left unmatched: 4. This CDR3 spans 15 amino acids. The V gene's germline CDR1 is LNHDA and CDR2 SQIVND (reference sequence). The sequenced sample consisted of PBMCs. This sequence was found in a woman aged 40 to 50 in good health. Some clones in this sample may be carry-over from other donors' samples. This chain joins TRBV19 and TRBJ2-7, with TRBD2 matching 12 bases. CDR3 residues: CASSAGLAGTYEQYF. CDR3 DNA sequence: TGTGCCAGTAGTGCCGGACTAGCGGGAACCTACGAGCAGTACTTC.